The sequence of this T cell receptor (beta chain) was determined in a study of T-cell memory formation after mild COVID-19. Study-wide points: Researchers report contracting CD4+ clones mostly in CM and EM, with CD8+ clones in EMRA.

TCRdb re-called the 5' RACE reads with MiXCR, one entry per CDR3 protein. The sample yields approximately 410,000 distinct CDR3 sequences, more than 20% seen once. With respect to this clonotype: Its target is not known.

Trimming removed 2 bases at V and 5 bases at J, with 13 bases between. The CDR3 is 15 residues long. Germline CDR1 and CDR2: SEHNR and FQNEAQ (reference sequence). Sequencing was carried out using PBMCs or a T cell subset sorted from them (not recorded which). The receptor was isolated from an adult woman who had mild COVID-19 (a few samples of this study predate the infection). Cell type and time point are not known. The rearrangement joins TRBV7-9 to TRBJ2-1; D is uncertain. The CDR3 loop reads CASSLLDWTNNEQFF. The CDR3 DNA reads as TGTGCCAGCAGCTTACTCGACTGGACCAACAATGAGCAGTTCTTC.